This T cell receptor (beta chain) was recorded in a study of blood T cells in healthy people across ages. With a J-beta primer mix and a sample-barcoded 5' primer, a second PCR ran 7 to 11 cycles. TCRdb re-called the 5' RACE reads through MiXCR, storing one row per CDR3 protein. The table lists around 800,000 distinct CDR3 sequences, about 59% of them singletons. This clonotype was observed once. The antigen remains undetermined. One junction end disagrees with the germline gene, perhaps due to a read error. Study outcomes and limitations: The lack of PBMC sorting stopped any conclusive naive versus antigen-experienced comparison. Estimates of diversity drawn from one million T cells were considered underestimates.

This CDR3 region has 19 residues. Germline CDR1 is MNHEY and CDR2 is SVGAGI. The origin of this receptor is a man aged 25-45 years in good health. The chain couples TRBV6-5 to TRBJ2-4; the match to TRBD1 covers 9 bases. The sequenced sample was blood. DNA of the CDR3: TGCGCCAGCAGATATACCGGGACAGGGTCTGCCTTAGCCAAAAACATTCAGTACTTC. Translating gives CASRYTGTGSALAKNIQYF.